The following is a T cell receptor (beta chain) sequence with its context. Its specificity is unknown. The record originates from a study of cytomegalovirus exposure and HLA in healthy donors. This CDR3 spans 16 amino acids. The germline V gene encodes CDR1 SEHNR and CDR2 FQNEAQ (reference sequence). Trimming shortened V by 2 bases and J by 2 bases, and 14 bases separated the two germline ends. Points from the study as a whole: Clonal expansion was found to be greater in HLA-associated TCR beta chains than in equally common others in a later analysis.

PCR primers comprised 60 Vbeta and 13 Jbeta primers. TCRdb keeps only in-frame clones here, not all; method: immunoSEQ multiplex PCR. This sample yields approximately 72,000 clones, of which approximately 78% are seen a single time; about 1.9% belongs to the top ten. This sequence joins TRBV7-9 and TRBJ2-3, with D possibly being TRBD2 (6 bases). The clonotype was recovered from a man aged 18 to 29 in good health and CMV-seronegative. Sequences were obtained from PBMCs. The CDR3 sequence is CASSLLVGRDTDTQYF. The CDR3, as DNA: TGTGCCAGCAGCTTATTAGTTGGGCGGGACACAGATACGCAGTATTTT.